The present entry profiles one T cell receptor beta chain with its context. The antigen remains unidentified. The record originates from a study of cytomegalovirus exposure and HLA in healthy donors. The study, taken as a whole, reports: One later analysis reportedly identified an Asian-associated ancestry cluster that showed fewer N-insertions than the roughly 700-donor mean.

13 Jbeta primers and 60 Vbeta primers were used for the PCR. Only in-frame clones appear in the TCRdb table, and some are missing; sequencing was by immunoSEQ multiplex PCR. The sample lists 150,000 to 200,000 clones, over 75% occurring once. This CDR3 has 21 amino acids. Germline loops: CDR1 LGHNA, CDR2 YSLEER. Unmatched junction bases numbered 20, after V lost 1 base and J lost 5 bases. This rearrangement joins TRBV4-3 to TRBJ2-5; 12 bases are a match to TRBD2. Material: PBMCs. This clonotype originated in a woman aged 45 to 65 in good health and CMV-seropositive. The CDR3 is CASSQGSSGLAGPISRETQYF. The CDR3 DNA is TGCGCCAGCAGCCAAGGATCGTCGGGACTAGCGGGCCCCATAAGCCGGGAGACCCAGTACTTC.